The 17 T cell receptor beta chains below come from one sample, sequenced in a study of OX40 agonist ivuxolimab in advanced cancers. Profiling relied on immunoSEQ multiplex PCR, and the TCRdb table lists in-frame clones only, not all of them. Of about 20,000 clones detected, 75% to 90% appear once; the ten largest clones hold under 35%. The sequencing here drew on CD4+ or CD8+ T cells sorted from blood, taken in a trial of the OX40 agonist ivuxolimab. Every receptor here comes from an adult with an advanced solid tumor such as melanoma, head and neck, liver or kidney cancer.

V usage is TRBV7-9 and J usage is TRBJ2-1; 8 nucleotides line up with TRBD2. CDR3 length: 17 residues. The trim removed 2 bases at V and 12 bases at J, leaving 18 bases unmatched. Germline values: CDR1 SEHNR, CDR2 FQNEAQ (reference sequence). The CDR3 loop is CASSLFTRAGGRQLQFF. The CDR3 region has the DNA TGTGCCAGCAGCTTATTTACCCGGGCGGGAGGCCGACAACTGCAGTTCTTC.

This chain connects TRBV27 to TRBJ2-3; D perhaps matches TRBD1 (5 bases). Trimming removed 4 bases at V and 10 bases at J, with 18 bases between. This CDR3 has 14 residues. CDR1 MNHEY and CDR2 SMNVEV come from the germline V gene (reference sequence). DNA for the CDR3: TGTGCCAGCAGTTCACGACAGAGCCATGATGCGCAGTATTTT. Encoded protein: CASSSRQSHDAQYF.

The chain employs TRBV19 and TRBJ1-2, with TRBD1 matching over 7 bases. Germline V CDR1 and CDR2: LNHDA, SQIVND (reference sequence). The CDR3 runs 11 residues. Unmatched junction bases numbered 0, after V lost 6 bases and J lost 5 bases. CDR3: CASRQGYGYTF. In DNA, the CDR3 is TGTGCCAGTAGACAGGGGTATGGCTACACCTTC.

The J gene is TRBJ1-1, the V gene TRBV28; D unresolved. This CDR3 has 12 amino acids. With 5 bases removed from V and 8 bases from J, the gap between germline ends came to 12 bases. Germline values: CDR1 MDHEN, CDR2 SYDVKM. The CDR3 reads CASSPGLGEAFF. Here the CDR3 DNA reads TGTGCCAGCAGTCCCGGGCTGGGCGAAGCTTTCTTT.

V usage is TRBV2 and J usage is TRBJ2-1, with D maybe TRBD2 (5 bases). Trimming left V 3 bases short and J 10 bases short, with 19 bases between. In germline, CDR1 is SNHLY, CDR2 FYNNEI. The CDR3 sequence is 15 residues long. This CDR3 is CASSERERVIGEQFF. The CDR3 DNA is TGTGCCAGCAGTGAGAGGGAAAGGGTCATAGGGGAGCAGTTCTTC.

The chain links TRBV4-1 to TRBJ2-7; D is possibly TRBD2 (5 bases). This CDR3 is 15 amino acids long. Looked up from germline, CDR1 is MGHRA and CDR2 is YSYEKL. V lost 5 bases, J lost 2 bases, and 16 bases lay in between. The CDR3 is CASSINGPGTYEQYF. The CDR3 DNA is TGCGCCAGCAGCATTAACGGGCCCGGGACCTACGAGCAGTACTTC.

In this sample, this clone turned up once. V gene TRBV14 combines with J gene TRBJ2-3; D not resolved. The CDR3 is 15 amino acids. V gave up 0 bases and J gave up 5 bases, with 12 bases separating them. In germline, CDR1 is SGHDN, CDR2 FVKESK. The CDR3 spells CASSQDKGLLDTQYF. CDR3 coding DNA: TGTGCCAGCAGCCAAGATAAGGGCTTACTAGATACGCAGTATTTT.

The genes are TRBV18 and TRBJ1-3; D gene ambiguous. Germline V lookup: CDR1 KGHSH, CDR2 LQKENI. Trimming shortened V by 3 bases and J by 2 bases, and 5 bases separated the two germline ends. The CDR3 has 13 residues. The CDR3 nucleotides are TGTGCCAGCTCACCCGGCCCTGGAAACACCATATATTTT. Its protein product is CASSPGPGNTIYF. Together with reference TRBV18 and TRBJ1-3, the CDR3 gives the full variable domain: NAGVMQNPRHLVRRRGQEARLRCSPMKGHSHVYWYRQLPEEGLKFMVYLQKENIIDESGMPKERFSAEFPKEGPSILRIQQVVRGDSAAYFCASSPGPGNTIYFGEGSWLTVV.

This sequence joins TRBV19 and TRBJ1-1; 8 bases map to TRBD1. The CDR3 has 14 amino acids. V shed 4 bases, J shed 1 base, and the junction held 2 bases outside the gene matches. Per the germline V gene, CDR1 is LNHDA and CDR2 is SQIVND (reference sequence). CDR3 DNA sequence: TGTGCCAGTAGTACCGACAGGGGGAACACTGAAGCTTTCTTT. Its protein product is CASSTDRGNTEAFF.

V gene TRBV6-6 combines with J gene TRBJ1-2; no clear D gene. The CDR3 has 13 amino acids. Per the germline V gene, CDR1 is MNHNY and CDR2 is SVGAGI (reference sequence). V lost 6 bases, J lost 5 bases, and 13 bases lay in between. This CDR3 reads CASSRGPGYGYTF. For the CDR3, the DNA is TGTGCCAGCAGCCGCGGTCCTGGTTATGGCTACACCTTC.

The chain employs TRBV14 and TRBJ1-3, with D unresolved. The CDR3 length is 14 residues. Germline V CDR1 and CDR2: SGHDN, FVKESK. Trimming took off 4 bases at V and 3 bases at J, with 10 bases between the two ends. The CDR3 here is CASSPRRNGNTIYF. Written as DNA, the CDR3 is TGTGCCAGCAGCCCGCGCAGGAATGGAAACACCATATATTTT.

The V call is TRBV7-9, the J call TRBJ2-1; 8 bases agree with TRBD2. The CDR3 sequence is 16 residues long. Per germline, CDR1 SEHNR and CDR2 FQNEAQ (reference sequence). V shed 3 bases and J 7 bases; nucleotides not matched to a gene: 11. The CDR3 DNA reads TGTGCCAGCAGCTTCGGGGCGGCAGCGGGAGATAATGAGCAGTTCTTC. It codes for CASSFGAAAGDNEQFF.

In its sample, this clone was seen once. The V and J genes are TRBV4-1 and TRBJ2-7; 12 positions agree with TRBD2. Germline lookup yields CDR1 MGHRA and CDR2 YSYEKL. The CDR3 has 19 residues. V shed 0 bases, J shed 10 bases, and the junction held 19 bases outside the gene matches. The CDR3 DNA is TGCGCCAGCAGCCAAGATCGATTTAGGGAGGCTAGCGGGAGGGCCGATCAGTACTTC. Translation gives CASSQDRFREASGRADQYF.

This chain uses TRBV27 with TRBJ2-3; 8 bases map to TRBD1. The J segment lost 4 bases and the V segment lost 5 bases, leaving 8 bases of the junction unmatched. There are 15 residues in the CDR3. Germline V gene data show CDR1 as MNHEY and CDR2 as SMNVEV (reference sequence). In DNA, the CDR3 is TGTGCCAGCAGTACCGGGACAGGTTGGGCAGATACGCAGTATTTT. It yields the protein CASSTGTGWADTQYF.

The chain has TRBV28 and TRBJ1-1; D may be TRBD1 (5 bases). With 8 bases removed from V and 1 base from J, the gap between germline ends came to 20 bases. This CDR3 is built from 16 residues. CDR1 is MDHEN and CDR2 is SYDVKM in the germline V gene. The CDR3 is CASRYFGGGRNTEAFF. CDR3 in DNA: TGTGCCAGCCGATATTTTGGGGGTGGGAGGAACACTGAAGCTTTCTTT. Supplemented by reference TRBV28 and TRBJ1-1, the full variable domain reads DVKVTQSSRYLVKRTGEKVFLECVQDMDHENMFWYRQDPGLGLRLIYFSYDVKMKEKGDIPEGYSVSREKKERFSLILESASTNQTSMYLCASRYFGGGRNTEAFFGQGTRLTVV.

This chain links TRBV21-1 with TRBJ2-3; the D call of TRBD2 is as the table states it, not checked on the DNA. TRBV21-1 is deemed a pseudogene. The CDR3 has 16 amino acids. The CDR3 loop reads CASSSSGRAPEDTQYF. CDR3 sequence (DNA): TGTGCCAGCAGCAGTAGCGGGAGGGCCCCCGAAGATACGCAGTATTTT.

The rearrangement joins TRBV10-3 to TRBJ2-4; D may be TRBD1 (5 bases). The CDR3 runs 15 residues. V was cut by 4 bases and J by 5 bases, with 15 bases left in between. The germline V gene has CDR1 ENHRY and CDR2 SYGVKD. The CDR3 region has the DNA TGTGCCATCAGTGGGATTTTAGGGGCCCAAAACATTCAGTACTTC. This encodes CAISGILGAQNIQYF.